Here is one T cell receptor beta chain with its context. This clonotype was picked up many times. Its binding antigen is unknown. Base qualities are not provided; no much larger clone lies one nucleotide away. Lymph node samples were obtained from the axillary draining lymph nodes of breast cancer patients. The data originate from a study of breast tumors, draining lymph nodes, adjacent tissues (dated by TCRdb to the mid-2010s). Background for the entire study: The study compared TCR beta repertoires across tumor, adjacent nontumor tissue and axillary lymph nodes from breast cancer patients. In human breast cancer, the study set out to evaluate how tumor, surrounding tissue and draining lymph node repertoires relate to one another and whether T cells may move between these sites. Study-level results and caveats: The study presented the conclusion that tumor T cells originate in lymph nodes as consistent with a hypothesis, not as something directly demonstrated. The similarity between tumor and nontumor tissue repertoires was significantly greater in luminal-like breast cancer than in basal-like breast cancer. The data were considered consistent with the idea that most tumor T cells come from the lymph node and then expand in tumor tissue. Tumors showed preferential V and J gene usage, and their T-cell repertoire diversity fell below that of lymph nodes yet above that of nontumor tissue.

The CDR3 covers 13 residues, taking in both the cysteine and the phenylalanine. The only DNA kept is the CDR3, 39 bases in frame from the first base. V lost 0 bases and J lost 5 bases; the stretch between them is 7 bases long. Via the germline V gene, CDR1 is KGHSH and CDR2 LQKENI. TCRdb names Illumina HiSeq 2000 as the instrument used. Multiplex PCR amplification was used to build the TCR beta chain libraries. High-throughput sequencing was used to analyze the amplified TCR beta chain products. TCRdb ran its own pipeline on the public reads, namely fastp trimming at Q25 and MiXCR clone calling, and kept in-frame beta chains. A single entry per CDR3 protein holds the most common genes and DNA from its merged rows. The sample yields under 300,000 distinct CDR3 sequences; under 40% were counted once. The top ten constitute 3% to 4% of the sample.

The sequencing sample was made of axillary lymph node tissue. The receptor was isolated from a female donor with breast cancer. Some clones in this sample may be carry-over from other donors' samples. The chain is assembled from TRBV18 and TRBJ2-5, with the D gene not confidently named. The encoded CDR3 is CASSPPSLETQYF. The DNA is TGTGCCAGCTCACCACCTAGCTTGGAGACCCAGTACTTC.